The 19 T cell receptor beta chains below were found in one sample sequenced in a study of shared clonotypes between healthy human individuals. The table came from immunoSEQ multiplex PCR; TCRdb's copy has only in-frame clones and leaves some out. The table lists some 2,000,000 clones, roughly 95% of them singletons, with roughly 0.13% in the top ten. Sequencing was carried out using naive CD4+ T cells sorted from blood. Subset given: CD45RA+ positively selected. The receptors shown here come from a young man in good health.

Points on this clone: This specimen includes other DNA sequences encoding the same CDR3. The chain uses TRBV5-1 and TRBJ1-1; D is unclear. V dropped 0 bases and J dropped 5 bases, with 11 bases sitting between them. Germline loops: CDR1 SGHRS, CDR2 YFSETQ. This CDR3 comprises 14 residues. The CDR3, as DNA: TGCGCCAGCAGCTTGGATGTAGGCTGGACTGAAGCTTTCTTT. It encodes CASSLDVGWTEAFF. Combining the CDR3 with reference TRBV5-1 and TRBJ1-1 gives the whole variable domain KAGVTQTPRYLIKTRGQQVTLSCSPISGHRSVSWYQQTPGQGLQFLFEYFSETQRNKGNFPGRFSGRQFSNSRSEMNVSTLELGDSALYLCASSLDVGWTEAFFGQGTRLTVV.

The chain carries TRBV6-5 and TRBJ2-7; 8 nucleotides align to TRBD1. Germline trimming cut 6 bases from V and 7 bases from J; bases unmatched to any gene: 11. Germline lookup yields CDR1 MNHEY and CDR2 SVGAGI. The CDR3 spans 14 residues. The CDR3 loop reads CASRTTGAIAEQYF. The CDR3 DNA is TGTGCCAGCAGAACGACAGGGGCTATTGCTGAGCAGTACTTC.

V gene TRBV19 combines with J gene TRBJ2-7; 15 bases are a match to TRBD2. In germline, CDR1 is LNHDA, CDR2 SQIVND (reference sequence). Trimming at V came to 3 bases and at J to 0 bases, leaving 12 bases not matched to a gene. The CDR3 runs to 20 residues. The DNA for the CDR3 is TGTGCCAGTAGTATGGGTCCCGGGACTAGCGGGAGGCCCAGCTCCTACGAGCAGTACTTC. It is translated as CASSMGPGTSGRPSSYEQYF.

As for this clone: This specimen includes other DNA sequences encoding the same CDR3. V gene TRBV28 combines with J gene TRBJ2-3, with TRBD1 matching 7 bases. Per germline, CDR1 MDHEN and CDR2 SYDVKM. CDR3 length: 13 amino acids. The V segment lost 6 bases and the J segment 1 base; nucleotides outside the gene matches: 1. The CDR3 region is CASRDRGTDTQYF. The CDR3 DNA sequence: TGTGCCAGCAGAGACAGGGGCACAGATACGCAGTATTTT.

This clone has only one observation. The rearrangement links TRBV21-1 to TRBJ2-3; TRBD2 was called by the table and not checked on the DNA. TRBV21-1 is tagged as a pseudogene. The CDR3 sequence is 16 residues long. The CDR3 is CASSKVGGASTDTQYF. CDR3 in DNA: TGTGCCAGCAGCAAAGTTGGCGGGGCTAGCACAGATACGCAGTATTTT.

This CDR3 is CASSLRLAGYEQYF. Here the CDR3 DNA reads TGTGCCAGCAGTTTACGACTAGCGGGCTACGAGCAGTACTTC. The rearrangement uses TRBV28 and TRBJ2-7, with 10 positions matching TRBD2. The CDR3 extends over 14 amino acids. Losses at the gene ends were 2 bases for V and 3 bases for J; bases not matched to a gene: 1. The germline gives CDR1 MDHEN, CDR2 SYDVKM. Combining the CDR3 with reference TRBV28 and TRBJ2-7 gives the whole variable domain DVKVTQSSRYLVKRTGEKVFLECVQDMDHENMFWYRQDPGLGLRLIYFSYDVKMKEKGDIPEGYSVSREKKERFSLILESASTNQTSMYLCASSLRLAGYEQYFGPGTRLTVT.

The rearrangement uses TRBV5-6 and TRBJ2-1; 14 bases map to TRBD2. The CDR3 is 15 residues long. Looked up from germline, CDR1 is SGHDT and CDR2 is YYEEEE. V trimming: 1 base; J trimming: 10 bases; junction bases outside the gene matches: 4. The CDR3 DNA reads as TGTGCCAGCAGCTTGTGGACTAGCGGGAGGTGGGAGCAGTTCTTC. Translating gives CASSLWTSGRWEQFF.

V usage is TRBV27 and J usage is TRBJ1-2; D not certain. V was clipped by 2 bases and J by 4 bases, with 8 bases between them. The CDR3 is 13 residues long. Germline V gene data show CDR1 as MNHEY and CDR2 as SMNVEV (reference sequence). The CDR3 nucleotides are TGTGCCAGCAGTTTAGGTGCCCCCTATGGCTACACCTTC. The encoded protein is CASSLGAPYGYTF.

The chain has TRBV7-2 and TRBJ1-5; maybe TRBD1 (6 bases). V dropped 4 bases and J dropped 3 bases, with 10 bases sitting between them. The CDR3 has 14 residues. Germline CDR1 is SGHTA and CDR2 is FQGNSA. In nucleotides, the CDR3 is TGTGCCAGCAGCTATCAGGGGTACAATCAGCCCCAGCATTTT. Translated, it gives CASSYQGYNQPQHF.

The chain employs TRBV30 and TRBJ2-5, with 8 nucleotides matching TRBD2. The J call may be wrong; the DNA end is better matched by TRBJ2-7. The CDR3 sequence is 15 residues long. CDR1 and CDR2 (germline): GTSNPN, SVGIG (reference sequence). The DNA for the CDR3 is TGTGCCTGGAGGCGGGGGGATCTCGGCTCCTACGAGCAGTACTTC. This codes for CAWRRGDLGSYEQYF.

The genes are TRBV19 and TRBJ2-2; D might be TRBD1 or TRBD2, each matching 5 bases. The CDR3 runs 16 residues. Germline V CDR1 and CDR2: LNHDA, SQIVND (reference sequence). The germline V and J ends were trimmed by 8 bases and 6 bases, with 22 bases remaining between them. The CDR3 loop is CASFRGGTAYPGELFF. The CDR3 DNA sequence: TGTGCCAGTTTCCGGGGTGGGACGGCGTACCCCGGGGAGCTGTTTTTT.

The rearrangement uses TRBV2 and TRBJ2-5; D perhaps matches TRBD1 (6 bases). Between the trimmed V and J ends, which lost 6 bases and 4 bases, there was a span of 9 bases. CDR1 and CDR2 (germline): SNHLY, FYNNEI. This CDR3 spans 12 amino acids. The CDR3 sequence: CASRNRAETQYF. CDR3 sequence (DNA): TGTGCCAGCAGAAACAGGGCAGAGACCCAGTACTTC.

The chain is built from TRBV11-2 and TRBJ1-3; 8 bases agree with TRBD1. Unmatched junction bases numbered 2, after V lost 5 bases and J lost 2 bases. Germline CDR1 reads SGHAT; CDR2 reads FQNNGV. This CDR3 is built from 14 residues. CDR3 loop: CASSPRGPGNTIYF. The CDR3, as DNA: TGTGCCAGCAGCCCCAGGGGGCCTGGAAACACCATATATTTT.

This clone was detected once. The germline gene is not matched at one end of the junction; a read error may be the cause. CDR3 residues: CASSPRTFLLQGTQYF. For the CDR3, the DNA is TGTGCCAGCAGCCCTCGGACATTCCTCCTTCAAGGGACCCAGTACTTC. The chain has TRBV7-9 and TRBJ2-5, with D perhaps matching TRBD1 (5 bases). Per the germline V gene, CDR1 is SEHNR and CDR2 is FQNEAQ (reference sequence). The CDR3 length is 16 residues.

The rearrangement links TRBV7-2 to TRBJ1-2, with 7 bases identical to TRBD1. This CDR3 comprises 14 residues. CDR1 SGHTA and CDR2 FQGNSA come from the germline V gene. V lost 3 bases and J lost 6; bases outside the gene matches: 7. CDR3 coding DNA: TGTGCCAGCAGCTTGGCCTACAGGGGCCATGGCTACACCTTC. This encodes CASSLAYRGHGYTF.

The rearrangement links TRBV10-3 to TRBJ2-2; the D gene is possibly TRBD2 (5 bases). The CDR3 contains 14 residues. Germline V gene sequence: CDR1 ENHRY, CDR2 SYGVKD. The germline V and J ends were trimmed by 3 bases and 10 bases, with 15 bases remaining between them. The CDR3 DNA reads as TGTGCCATCAGTGACCAGGTCCGGGGAGCGGAGCTGTTTTTT. Protein: CAISDQVRGAELFF.

This chain joins TRBV10-1 and TRBJ2-6; no firm D call. Looked up from germline, CDR1 is WNHNN and CDR2 is SYGVQD (reference sequence). This CDR3 has 14 residues. V shed 3 bases and J shed 4 bases, with 7 bases lying between them. Here the CDR3 reads CASSETAGANVLTF. The CDR3 DNA reads as TGCGCCAGCAGTGAAACGGCCGGGGCCAACGTCCTGACTTTC.

The rearrangement links TRBV18 to TRBJ2-5; 9 bases are a match to TRBD1. CDR1 KGHSH and CDR2 LQKENI come from the germline V gene. The trim removed 2 bases at V and 4 bases at J, leaving 2 bases unmatched. The CDR3 contains 14 residues. CDR3 in DNA: TGTGCCAGCTCACCAAACAGGGGGCTAGAGACCCAGTACTTC. This translates into CASSPNRGLETQYF.

This clone came up once. The junction departs from germline at one end; a sequencing error may be responsible. The gene calls are TRBV7-7 and TRBJ2-5; TRBD2 matches 9 bases. Germline CDR1 reads SSHAT; CDR2 reads FNYEAQ (reference sequence). This CDR3 comprises 16 residues. CDR3 sequence reads: CASSLGVAGAQETQYF. CDR3 nucleotide sequence: TGTGCTAGCAGCCTCGGGGTAGCGGGGGCCCAAGAGACCCAGTACTTC.